A selection of T cell receptor beta chains follows, all from one sample in a study of type 1 regulatory T cells. TCRdb reanalysed the reads using MiXCR and keeps one entry per CDR3 protein. Of over 55,000 distinct CDR3 sequences listed, roughly 49% are singletons. These receptors' targets are unknown. Input material: cultured non-Tr1 T cells, either the whole culture or a sorted T cell fraction (not recorded which). The origin of the receptors is a human donor in good health. CDR3s include the opening cysteine and the closing phenylalanine or tryptophan. A D gene is named only where the DNA matches it firmly. Not all rows give a size; the values are once, few, many and, for expanded clones, a class.

V	J	size	D	DNA	CDR3
TRBV7-2	TRBJ2-3	NA	TRBD2	TGTGCCAGCAGCTTGGTCGGGGGGAGGGCAGATACGCAGTATTTT	CASSLVGGRADTQYF
TRBV6-2/TRBV6-3	TRBJ1-1	NA	NA	TGTGCCAGCAGTCAGACAGGCTGGAACACTGAAGCTTTCTTT	CASSQTGWNTEAFF
TRBV28	TRBJ1-1	NA	NA	TGTGCCAGCAGTCCCCTATCCCGGTGGGGGATTGCCACTGAAGCTTTCTTT	CASSPLSRWGIATEAFF
TRBV15	TRBJ1-1	NA	NA	TGTGCCACCAGCGTAAGGACACAGAACACTGAAGCTTTCTTT	CATSVRTQNTEAFF
TRBV20-1	TRBJ2-7	NA	TRBD1	TGCAGTGCCGAGACAGGGGGTGACTACGAGCAGTACTTC	CSAETGGDYEQYF
TRBV28	TRBJ1-2	many	TRBD1	TGTGCCAGCAGTGGGGCAGGGGGTTACTATGGCTACACCTTC	CASSGAGGYYGYTF
TRBV5-1	TRBJ2-3	few	NA	TGCGCCAGCAGCCTTGGCCTAGATGGCACAGATACGCAGTATTTT	CASSLGLDGTDTQYF
TRBV30	TRBJ2-3	NA	NA	TGTGCCTGGAGTGTACCAGGGCGGGGTACGCAGTATTTT	CAWSVPGRGTQYF
TRBV19	TRBJ1-2	NA	NA	TGTGCCAGTAGCACCCTCGGGCAGGACTTCTATGGCTACACCTTC	CASSTLGQDFYGYTF
TRBV6-1	TRBJ1-2	NA	NA	TGTGCCAGCAGCGAGGGCTCAGGAGCTATCTATGGCTACACCTTC	CASSEGSGAIYGYTF
TRBV12-3/TRBV12-4	TRBJ1-5	NA	NA	TGTGCCAGCAGTTTTGGGCGAGGGATTGGTCAGCCCCAGCATTTT	CASSFGRGIGQPQHF
TRBV10-3	TRBJ2-5	NA	NA	TGTGCCATCAGTGCTTCAGGGGGGCCCGAGACCCAGTACTTC	CAISASGGPETQYF
TRBV20-1	TRBJ2-3	few	NA	TGCAGTGCTAGAGATTCCCAAGCGGGCACAGATACGCAGTATTTT	CSARDSQAGTDTQYF
TRBV5-4	TRBJ1-3	NA	NA	TGTGCCAGCAGCGCACAACTTGGCGGTGGAAACACCATATATTTT	CASSAQLGGGNTIYF
TRBV7-2	TRBJ1-5	once	NA	TGTGCCAGCAGCTTATTTCCCGATAGCAATCAGCCCCAGCATTTT	CASSLFPDSNQPQHF
TRBV30	TRBJ1-2	NA	TRBD1	TGTGCCTGGAGGATACAGGGGGTTCGCTATGGCTACACCTTC	CAWRIQGVRYGYTF
TRBV12-3/TRBV12-4	TRBJ1-1	many	NA	TGTGCCAGCAGTTTGACCGAAGGGGTTTGGGTGATGAACACTGAAGCTTTCTTT	CASSLTEGVWVMNTEAFF
TRBV12-3/TRBV12-4	TRBJ1-5	NA	TRBD1	TGTGCCAGCAGTTTAGGGCAGGGGGGTCGTCAGCCCCAGCATTTT	CASSLGQGGRQPQHF
TRBV12-3/TRBV12-4	TRBJ2-3	few	NA	TGTGCCAGCAGTCGGACCAGAGTGACGCAGTATTTT	CASSRTRVTQYF
TRBV5-1	TRBJ1-3	few	NA	TGCGCCAGCAGCTTGAATGATCAGGGGATATCTTCTGGAAACACCATATATTTT	CASSLNDQGISSGNTIYF
TRBV20-1	TRBJ2-1	NA	TRBD2	TGCAGTGGTAAGAGCATGGGACTAGCGTTGGGGGGCTCCTACAATGAGCAGTTCTTC	CSGKSMGLALGGSYNEQFF
TRBV4-1	TRBJ1-2	many	NA	TGCGCCAGCAGCCAAGATAGGCGGGGCGGCTACACCTTC	CASSQDRRGGYTF
TRBV20-1	TRBJ2-5	many	TRBD2	TGCAGTGCACAGATAGCGGGGGCGGGGGAGACCCAGTACTTC	CSAQIAGAGETQYF
TRBV7-9	TRBJ2-1	NA	TRBD2	TGTGCCAGCAGCTTATCCCGACTAGCGGGGTACAATGAGCAGTTCTTC	CASSLSRLAGYNEQFF
TRBV20-1	TRBJ1-5	few	TRBD1	TGCAGTGCTTCACAGGGGACTAGAAGCAATCAGCCCCAGCATTTT	CSASQGTRSNQPQHF
TRBV6-6	TRBJ1-1	NA	NA	TGTGCCAGCAGACCCCAGGGGTACACTGAAGCTTTCTTT	CASRPQGYTEAFF
TRBV11-2	TRBJ2-6	NA	NA	TGTGCCAGCAGCTTAGATAGGTACTCTGGGGCCAACGTCCTGACTTTC	CASSLDRYSGANVLTF
TRBV30	TRBJ1-2	NA	TRBD1	TGTGCCTGGTGTGTACCATTAGGGGGCGGCTACACCTTC	CAWCVPLGGGYTF
TRBV5-1	TRBJ2-5	NA	TRBD1	TGCGCCAGCAGCTTGGTCCCCACGGGACAGCAAGAGACCCAGTACTTC	CASSLVPTGQQETQYF
TRBV20-1	TRBJ2-7	NA	TRBD2	TGCAGTGCTAGAGTGGCAGCGGGGGGCCCCGACGAGCAGTACTTC	CSARVAAGGPDEQYF
TRBV27	TRBJ1-3	many	NA	TGTGCCAGCAGTTACAGACCGGGGACCCGAAACACCATATATTTT	CASSYRPGTRNTIYF
TRBV7-9	TRBJ1-3	NA	NA	TGTGCCAGCAGCACCGCCAGGACAAACTCTGGAAACACCATATATTTT	CASSTARTNSGNTIYF
TRBV29-1	TRBJ1-5	NA	NA	TGCAGCGTTGGGGACGGGATACTAGGCAATCACCCCCAGCATTTT	CSVGDGILGNHPQHF
TRBV11-1	TRBJ1-1	NA	NA	TGTGCCAGCAGCTTCCCGGGGGGCGTCACTGAAGCTTTCTTT	CASSFPGGVTEAFF
TRBV19	TRBJ2-1	NA	NA	TGTGCCAGTAGTGATACTCCCTACTACAATGAGCAGTTCTTC	CASSDTPYYNEQFF